The rows below give T cell receptor beta chains drawn from one sample of a study of beta chain features in type 1 diabetes. Profiling relied on immunoSEQ multiplex PCR, and the TCRdb table lists in-frame clones only, not all of them. The sample has roughly 260,000 clones, about 11% seen once. Sequencing used naive CD4+ T cells from blood. The source is a man younger than 40 with type 1 diabetes. CDR3s include the opening cysteine and the closing phenylalanine or tryptophan. D genes are given only for firm matches. Rows may omit the clone size; those that give it use once, few, many or a size class.

few,15,NA,TRBJ2-6,TRBV19,CASSPQLSGANVLTF,TGTGCCAGTAGCCCACAGCTATCTGGGGCCAACGTCCTGACTTTC
NA,14,NA,TRBJ2-1,TRBV19,CASSNRFSYNEQFF,TGTGCCAGTAGCAACAGGTTCTCCTACAATGAGCAGTTCTTC
once,14,NA,TRBJ1-2,TRBV15,CATSRDLGSHGYTF,TGTGCCACCAGCAGAGATTTAGGGAGCCATGGCTACACCTTC
few,16,NA,TRBJ1-6,TRBV5-4,CASSSEPGGLGSPLHF,TGTGCCAGCAGCTCCGAACCGGGGGGTTTAGGGTCACCCCTCCACTTT
NA,14,NA,TRBJ1-2,TRBV6-1,CASSEAEGGYGYTF,TGTGCCAGCAGTGAAGCGGAGGGAGGCTATGGCTACACCTTC
NA,14,TRBD1,TRBJ2-1,TRBV7-2,CASSWGQGSNEQFF,TGTGCCAGCAGCTGGGGACAGGGCAGCAATGAGCAGTTCTTC
NA,16,NA,TRBJ1-6,TRBV9,CASSSTGGSYNSPLHF,TGTGCCAGCTCCTCAACGGGGGGCTCCTATAATTCACCCCTCCACTTT
NA,16,TRBD1,TRBJ2-5,TRBV7-6,CASSPTAGTGQETQYF,TGTGCCAGCAGCCCAACAGCCGGGACAGGGCAAGAGACCCAGTACTTC
few,13,NA,TRBJ1-1,TRBV7-9,CASSLASRTEAFF,TGTGCCAGCAGCTTAGCGAGCCGAACTGAAGCTTTCTTT
few,14,NA,TRBJ1-3,TRBV6-6,CASSFKGAGNTIYF,TGTGCCAGCAGCTTCAAAGGGGCTGGAAACACCATATATTTT
NA,14,NA,TRBJ2-7,TRBV7-2,CASSLATGSYEQYF,TGTGCCAGCAGCTTAGCAACGGGCTCCTACGAGCAGTACTTC
few,12,TRBD1,TRBJ1-2,TRBV19,CASTDRDYGYTF,TGTGCCAGTACCGACAGGGACTATGGCTACACCTTC
few,18,TRBD1,TRBJ2-7,TRBV28,CASSPTIGWTGASYEQYF,TGTGCCAGCAGCCCCACCATCGGTTGGACAGGGGCCTCCTACGAGCAGTACTTC
few,14,NA,TRBJ1-4,TRBV29-1,CSVVVAGKREKLFF,TGCAGCGTTGTAGTGGCAGGGAAACGTGAAAAACTGTTTTTT
few,15,NA,TRBJ2-7,TRBV29-1,CSVELSGQRSYEQYF,TGCAGCGTTGAATTATCTGGACAACGATCCTACGAGCAGTACTTC
few,16,NA,TRBJ1-3,TRBV4-3,CASSQEQGLGGNTIYF,TGCGCCAGCAGCCAAGAACAGGGTCTTGGGGGAAACACCATATATTTT
few,16,TRBD2,TRBJ2-7,TRBV6-5,CASSSTSGGKPYEQYF,TGTGCCAGCAGTTCCACTTCGGGGGGTAAGCCCTACGAGCAGTACTTC
NA,14,NA,TRBJ1-1,TRBV10-3,CAIRQMVGAAEAFF,TGTGCCATCAGGCAAATGGTGGGAGCCGCTGAAGCTTTCTTT
NA,15,TRBD1,TRBJ1-6,TRBV7-9,CAVGDRSHQNSPLHF,TGTGCCGTGGGGGACAGATCCCATCAGAATTCACCCCTCCACTTT
few,18,TRBD2,TRBJ2-7,TRBV11-2,CASSLDVLAGGSPYEQYF,TGTGCCAGCAGCTTAGATGTTCTAGCGGGGGGCTCCCCCTACGAGCAGTACTTC
NA,14,NA,TRBJ2-5,TRBV7-7,CASSLGGTGETQYF,TGTGCTAGCAGCTTAGGAGGGACTGGGGAGACCCAGTACTTC
NA,13,NA,TRBJ1-1,TRBV15,CATRYDRNTEAFF,TGTGCCACCCGGTACGACAGGAACACTGAAGCTTTCTTT
few,13,TRBD1,TRBJ2-5,TRBV9,CASSEGTGDTQYF,TGTGCCAGCAGCGAGGGGACAGGGGATACCCAGTACTTC
NA,14,NA,TRBJ2-3,TRBV9,CASSVSGTADTQYF,TGTGCCAGCAGCGTTAGCGGTACGGCAGATACGCAGTATTTT
few,16,TRBD1,TRBJ1-1,TRBV19,CASSIQPGQGFAEAFF,TGTGCCAGTAGTATCCAACCGGGACAGGGTTTCGCTGAAGCTTTCTTT
NA,14,TRBD1,TRBJ2-5,TRBV2,CASSERGLGETQYF,TGTGCCAGCAGTGAAAGGGGGCTGGGAGAGACCCAGTACTTC
few,15,NA,TRBJ1-6,TRBV7-2,CASSLAAGLGSPLHF,TGTGCCAGCAGCTTAGCGGCAGGATTAGGTTCACCCCTCCACTTT
NA,17,NA,TRBJ1-2,TRBV7-9,CASSSLAGESANYGYTF,TGTGCCAGCAGCTCACTAGCGGGGGAGTCTGCTAACTATGGCTACACCTTC
few,16,TRBD2,TRBJ2-2,TRBV28,CASSFRLAGGPGELFF,TGTGCCAGCAGTTTTCGTCTAGCGGGGGGGCCCGGGGAGCTGTTTTTT
few,15,NA,TRBJ2-5,TRBV15,CATSRDTGPQETQYF,TGTGCCACCAGCAGAGATACAGGACCGCAAGAGACCCAGTACTTC
few,14,NA,TRBJ2-3,TRBV6-1,CASSNPRGTDTQYF,TGTGCCAGCAGTAACCCGAGGGGCACAGATACGCAGTATTTT
few,20,NA,TRBJ2-5,TRBV4-1,CASSLPVSRGPTTEQETQYF,TGCGCCAGCAGCCTTCCCGTCTCTAGAGGACCTACGACAGAGCAAGAGACCCAGTACTTC
few,16,TRBD1,TRBJ2-3,TRBV5-4,CASSPRTGATTDTQYF,TGTGCCAGCAGCCCCCGGACAGGGGCAACCACAGATACGCAGTATTTT
NA,14,TRBD1,TRBJ1-4,TRBV7-9,CASSPGTGTEKLFF,TGTGCCAGCAGCCCGGGGACAGGTACCGAAAAACTGTTTTTT
few,15,NA,TRBJ2-2,TRBV2,CASSEWAGKTGELFF,TGTGCCAGCAGTGAATGGGCAGGGAAGACCGGGGAGCTGTTTTTT
few,14,TRBD1,TRBJ2-7,TRBV5-1,CASQPADRGYEQYF,TGCGCCAGCCAACCGGCGGACAGGGGCTACGAGCAGTACTTC
NA,15,TRBD2,TRBJ2-7,TRBV14,CASSRQAGSSYEQYF,TGTGCCAGCAGCCGACAAGCGGGGTCCTCCTACGAGCAGTACTTC